The TCR beta chain under discussion was sequenced for a study of blood T cell repertoires in COVID-19. Study-level information: T cells, B-cell-depleted T cells, or PBMCs supplied cDNA or gDNA.

The germline V and J ends were trimmed by 7 bases and 1 base, with 12 bases remaining between them. CDR3 length equals 14 residues. CDR1 is SGHVS and CDR2 is FQNEAQ in the germline V gene. In the original analysis: Researchers report that nucleated cell counts were estimated from reference gene primer amplification. Sequencing was performed with immunoSEQ multiplex PCR; in TCRdb, only in-frame clones are kept and a portion is missing. The V and J calls and clone size are taken from that table; D and trimming were inferred from the DNA. The repertoire holds about 91,000 clones, 75% to 85% seen once, with around 9.4% in the top ten.

The TCR sequence derives from a woman older than 75 with acute or convalescent COVID-19. Source material: peripheral blood. This chain uses TRBV7-8 with TRBJ2-3; D perhaps matches TRBD2 (7 bases). CDR3: CASNGGHGTDTQYF. CDR3 nucleotides: TGTGCCAGCAACGGGGGGCACGGCACAGATACGCAGTATTTT. Variable domain in full (rest from reference TRBV7-8 and TRBJ2-3): GAGVSQSPRYKVAKRGQDVALRCDPISGHVSLFWYQQALGQGPEFLTYFQNEAQLDKSGLPSDRFFAERPEGSVSTLKIQRTQQEDSAVYLCASNGGHGTDTQYFGPGTRLTVL.